This T cell receptor beta chain comes out of a study of cytomegalovirus exposure and HLA in healthy donors. CDR3 length: 15 amino acids. Germline lookup yields CDR1 MGHDK and CDR2 SYGVNS. Study findings and constraints: Follow-up analysis found HLA locus-dependent TCR association rates, highest for DRB1 and lowest for HLA-C.

About this clone itself: Its cognate antigen is unknown.

It was with 60 Vbeta and 13 Jbeta primers that the PCR ran. Using immunoSEQ multiplex PCR, the repertoire was profiled, and TCRdb retains in-frame clones only, with some absent. This table has 170,000 or so clones, roughly 80% appearing once. This TCR came from a man aged 25 to 40 in good health and CMV-seropositive. The J gene is TRBJ2-5, the V gene TRBV25-1; the match to TRBD1 covers 7 bases. The end of the DNA aligns better with TRBJ2-7, so the J call may be wrong. Sequencing was performed on PBMCs. The CDR3 DNA is TGTGCCAGCAGTGACACCGGGACAGCACCCTACGAGCAGTACTTC. It encodes CASSDTGTAPYEQYF.